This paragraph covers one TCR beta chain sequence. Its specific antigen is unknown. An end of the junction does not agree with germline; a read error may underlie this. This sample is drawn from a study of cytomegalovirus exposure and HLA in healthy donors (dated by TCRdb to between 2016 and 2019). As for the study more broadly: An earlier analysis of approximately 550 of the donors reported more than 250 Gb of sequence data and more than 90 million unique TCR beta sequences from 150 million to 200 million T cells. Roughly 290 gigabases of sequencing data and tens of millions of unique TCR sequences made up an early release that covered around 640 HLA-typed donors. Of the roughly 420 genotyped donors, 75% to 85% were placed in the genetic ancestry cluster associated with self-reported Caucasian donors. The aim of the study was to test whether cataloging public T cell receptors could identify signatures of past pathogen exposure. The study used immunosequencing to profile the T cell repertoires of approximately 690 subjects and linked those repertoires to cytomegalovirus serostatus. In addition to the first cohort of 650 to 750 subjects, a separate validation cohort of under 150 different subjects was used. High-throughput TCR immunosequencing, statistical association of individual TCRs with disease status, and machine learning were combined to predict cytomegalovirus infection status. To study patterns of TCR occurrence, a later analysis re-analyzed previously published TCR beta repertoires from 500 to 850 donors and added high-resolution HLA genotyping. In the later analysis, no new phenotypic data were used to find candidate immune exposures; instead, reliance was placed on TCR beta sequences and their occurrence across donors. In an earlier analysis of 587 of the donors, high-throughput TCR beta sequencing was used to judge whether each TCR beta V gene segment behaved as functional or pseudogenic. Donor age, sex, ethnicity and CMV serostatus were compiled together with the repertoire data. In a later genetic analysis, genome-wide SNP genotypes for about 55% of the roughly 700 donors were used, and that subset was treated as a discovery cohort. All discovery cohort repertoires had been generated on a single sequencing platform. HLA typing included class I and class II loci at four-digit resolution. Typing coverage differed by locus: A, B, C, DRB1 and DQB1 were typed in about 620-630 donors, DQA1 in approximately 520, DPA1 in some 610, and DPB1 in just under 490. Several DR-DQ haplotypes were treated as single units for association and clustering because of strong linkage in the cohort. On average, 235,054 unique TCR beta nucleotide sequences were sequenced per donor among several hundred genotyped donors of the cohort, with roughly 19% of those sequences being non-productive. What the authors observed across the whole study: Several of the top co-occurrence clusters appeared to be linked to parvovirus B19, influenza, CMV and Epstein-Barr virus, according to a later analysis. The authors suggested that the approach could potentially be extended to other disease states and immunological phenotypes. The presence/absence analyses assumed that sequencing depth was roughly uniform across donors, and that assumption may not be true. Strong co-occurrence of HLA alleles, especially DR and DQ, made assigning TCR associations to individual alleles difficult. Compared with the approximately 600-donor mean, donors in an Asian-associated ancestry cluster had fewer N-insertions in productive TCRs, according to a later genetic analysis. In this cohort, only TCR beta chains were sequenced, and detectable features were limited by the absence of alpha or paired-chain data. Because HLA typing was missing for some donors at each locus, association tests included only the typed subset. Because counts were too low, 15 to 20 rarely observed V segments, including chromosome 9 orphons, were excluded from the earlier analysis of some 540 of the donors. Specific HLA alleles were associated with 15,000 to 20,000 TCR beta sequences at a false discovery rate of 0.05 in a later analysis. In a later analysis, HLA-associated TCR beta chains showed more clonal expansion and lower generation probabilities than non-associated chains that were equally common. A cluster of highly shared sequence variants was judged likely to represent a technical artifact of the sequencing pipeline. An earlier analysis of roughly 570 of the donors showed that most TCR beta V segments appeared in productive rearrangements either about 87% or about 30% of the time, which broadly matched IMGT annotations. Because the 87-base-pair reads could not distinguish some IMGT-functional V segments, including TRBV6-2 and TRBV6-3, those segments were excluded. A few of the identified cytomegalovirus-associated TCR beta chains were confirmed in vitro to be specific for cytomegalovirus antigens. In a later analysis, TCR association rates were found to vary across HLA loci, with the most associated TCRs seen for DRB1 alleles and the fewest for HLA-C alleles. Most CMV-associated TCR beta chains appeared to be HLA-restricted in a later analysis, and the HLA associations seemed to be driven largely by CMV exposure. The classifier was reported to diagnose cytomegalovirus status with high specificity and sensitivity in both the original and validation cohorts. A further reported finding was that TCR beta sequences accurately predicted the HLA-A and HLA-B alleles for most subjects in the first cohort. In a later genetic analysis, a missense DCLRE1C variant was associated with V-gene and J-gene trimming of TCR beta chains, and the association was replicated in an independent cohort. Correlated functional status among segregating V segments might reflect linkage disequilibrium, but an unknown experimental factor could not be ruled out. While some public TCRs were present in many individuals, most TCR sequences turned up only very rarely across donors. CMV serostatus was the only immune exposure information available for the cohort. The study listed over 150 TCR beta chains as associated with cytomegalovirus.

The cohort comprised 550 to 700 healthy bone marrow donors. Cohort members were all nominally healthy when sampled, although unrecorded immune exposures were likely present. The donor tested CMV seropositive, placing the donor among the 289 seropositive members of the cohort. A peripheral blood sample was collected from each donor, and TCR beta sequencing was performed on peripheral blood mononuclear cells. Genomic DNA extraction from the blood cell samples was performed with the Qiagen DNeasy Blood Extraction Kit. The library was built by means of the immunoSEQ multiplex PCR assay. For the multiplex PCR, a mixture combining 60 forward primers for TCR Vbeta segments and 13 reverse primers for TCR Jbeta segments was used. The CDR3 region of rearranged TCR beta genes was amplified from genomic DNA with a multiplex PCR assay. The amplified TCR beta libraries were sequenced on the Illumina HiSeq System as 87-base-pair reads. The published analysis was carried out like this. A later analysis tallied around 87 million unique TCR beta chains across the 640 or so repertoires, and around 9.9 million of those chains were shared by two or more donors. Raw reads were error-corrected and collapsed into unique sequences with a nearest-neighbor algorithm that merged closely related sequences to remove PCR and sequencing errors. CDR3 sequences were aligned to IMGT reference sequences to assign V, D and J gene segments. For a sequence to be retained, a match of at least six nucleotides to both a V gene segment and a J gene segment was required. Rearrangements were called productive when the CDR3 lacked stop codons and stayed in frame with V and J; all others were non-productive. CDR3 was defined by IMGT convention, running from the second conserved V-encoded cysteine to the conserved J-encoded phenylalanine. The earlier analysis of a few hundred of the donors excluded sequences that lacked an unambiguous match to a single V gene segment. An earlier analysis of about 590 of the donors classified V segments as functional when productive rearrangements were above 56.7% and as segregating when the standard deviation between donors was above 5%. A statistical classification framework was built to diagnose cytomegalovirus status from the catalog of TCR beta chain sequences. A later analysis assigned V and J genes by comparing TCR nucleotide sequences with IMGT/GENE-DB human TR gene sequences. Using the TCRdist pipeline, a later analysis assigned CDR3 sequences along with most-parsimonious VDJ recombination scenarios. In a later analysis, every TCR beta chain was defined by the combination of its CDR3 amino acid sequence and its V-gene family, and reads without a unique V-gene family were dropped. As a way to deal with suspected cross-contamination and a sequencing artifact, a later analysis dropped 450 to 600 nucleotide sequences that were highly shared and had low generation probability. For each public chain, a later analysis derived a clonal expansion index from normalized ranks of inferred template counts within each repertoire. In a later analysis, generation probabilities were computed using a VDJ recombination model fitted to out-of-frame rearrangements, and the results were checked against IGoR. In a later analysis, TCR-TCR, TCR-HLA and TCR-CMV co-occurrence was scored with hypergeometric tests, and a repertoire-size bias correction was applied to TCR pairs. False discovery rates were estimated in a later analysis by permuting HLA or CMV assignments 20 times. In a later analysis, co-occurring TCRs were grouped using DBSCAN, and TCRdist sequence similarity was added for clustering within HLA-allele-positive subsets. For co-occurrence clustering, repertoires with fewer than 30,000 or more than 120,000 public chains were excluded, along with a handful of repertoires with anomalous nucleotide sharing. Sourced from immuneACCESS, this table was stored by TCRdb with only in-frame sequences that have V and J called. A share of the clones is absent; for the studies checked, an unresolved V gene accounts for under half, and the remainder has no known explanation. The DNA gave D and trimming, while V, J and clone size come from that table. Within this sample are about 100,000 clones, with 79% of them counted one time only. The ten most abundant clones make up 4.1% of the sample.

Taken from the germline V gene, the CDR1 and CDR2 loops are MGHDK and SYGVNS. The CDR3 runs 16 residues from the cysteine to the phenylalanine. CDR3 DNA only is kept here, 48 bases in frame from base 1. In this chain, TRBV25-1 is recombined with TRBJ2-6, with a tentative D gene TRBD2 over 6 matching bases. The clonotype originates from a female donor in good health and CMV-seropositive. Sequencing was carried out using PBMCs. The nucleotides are TGTGCCAGCAGTGAACAGTCAGGGACTGGGGCCAACGGCCTGACTTTC. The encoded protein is CASSEQSGTGANGLTF.